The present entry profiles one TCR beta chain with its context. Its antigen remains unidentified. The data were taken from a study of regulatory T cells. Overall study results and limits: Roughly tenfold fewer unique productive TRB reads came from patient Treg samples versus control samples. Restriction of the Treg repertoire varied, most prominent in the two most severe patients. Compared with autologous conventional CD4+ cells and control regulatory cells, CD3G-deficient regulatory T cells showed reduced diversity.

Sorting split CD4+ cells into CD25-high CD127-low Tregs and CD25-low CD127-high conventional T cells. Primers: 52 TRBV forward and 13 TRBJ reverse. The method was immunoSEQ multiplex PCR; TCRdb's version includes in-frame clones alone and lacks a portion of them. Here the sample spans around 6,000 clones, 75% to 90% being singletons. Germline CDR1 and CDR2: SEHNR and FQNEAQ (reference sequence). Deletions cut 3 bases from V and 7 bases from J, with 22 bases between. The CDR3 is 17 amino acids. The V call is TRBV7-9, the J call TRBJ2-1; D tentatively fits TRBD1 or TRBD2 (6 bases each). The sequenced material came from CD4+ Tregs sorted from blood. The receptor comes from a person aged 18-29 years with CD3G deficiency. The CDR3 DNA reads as TGTGCCAGCAGCTTCACCTTAAGCGACAGGAGGGGTAATGAGCAGTTCTTC. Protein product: CASSFTLSDRRGNEQFF.